The clone carrying this TCR beta chain came up once. Its antigen is undetermined. TCRdb's copy holds only in-frame clones and misses some; the assay was immunoSEQ multiplex PCR. The sample lists approximately 19,000 clones; 75% to 85% were seen once. CDR3 length: 13 amino acids. CDR1 is MDHEN and CDR2 is SYDVKM in the germline V gene. Unmatched junction bases numbered 1, after V lost 5 bases and J lost 3 bases. This specimen comes from a study of somatic mutations in cytotoxic T cells in rheumatoid arthritis. Study-level background: An approximately 30 ml EDTA sample of patient blood was drawn right after diagnosis, before any treatment. Notes on the study in general: Each of about an eighth of the 65 patients had a largest CD8+ clone that made up more than 20% of CD8+ cells.

The TCR comes from an adult with rheumatoid arthritis. The chain couples TRBV28 to TRBJ2-3, with 8 nucleotides matching TRBD2. The sample was CD8+ T cells sorted from blood. DNA of the CDR3: TGTGCCAGCAGTAGCGGGGGAACAGATACGCAGTATTTT. Its translation is CASSSGGTDTQYF.